The 21 T cell receptor beta chains below come from one sample, sequenced in a study of molecular identifiers for immune sequencing clone quantification. TCRdb called the PCR reads again in MiXCR, with one record for every CDR3 protein. The sample has hundreds of thousands of distinct CDR3 sequences, roughly 27% seen once. The specimen sequenced was naive CD8+ T cells from blood, with Jurkat cell RNA spiked in. Subset described: FACS-sorted CD8+CD4-CCR7+CD45RA+ naive T cells. Receptors originate from a human donor in good health. Some libraries in this study had Jurkat cell RNA spiked in.

Concerning this clonotype: As the CDR3 is not closed by the conserved phenylalanine or tryptophan, this likely results from a read error. V gene TRBV20-1 combines with J gene TRBJ2-3; D remains ambiguous. There are 16 residues in the CDR3. V lost 0 bases and J lost 2, with 15 bases in between. Germline assignment: CDR1 DFQATT and CDR2 SNEGSKA (reference sequence). CDR3 loop: CSARDGLDPHTDTQYL. CDR3 DNA sequence: TGCAGTGCTAGAGATGGCCTGGACCCCCACACAGATACGCAGTATCTT.

This clonotype has just a few counts. The V and J genes are TRBV29-1 and TRBJ2-7, with a possible D match to TRBD1 (6 bases). V was pared by 1 base and J by 3 bases, with 10 bases between. This CDR3 contains 13 residues. Germline CDR1 is SQVTM and CDR2 is ANQGSEA. The CDR3, as DNA: TGCAGCGTTGAAGGGGGACACAACTACGAGCAGTACTTC. This sequence encodes CSVEGGHNYEQYF.

For this clonotype: Mismatch with germline at one junction end may stem from a read error. This chain joins TRBV30 and TRBJ1-2; no firm D call. CDR3 size: 16 residues. Germline CDR1 and CDR2: GTSNPN and SVGIG (reference sequence). CDR3 in amino acids: CAWSVRPTDSNYSYTF. The CDR3 nucleotides are TGTGCCTGGAGTGTACGGCCAACTGACTCTAACTATAGCTACACCTTC.

There are many counts of this clonotype. The V and J genes are TRBV29-1 and TRBJ2-7; D is perhaps TRBD1 or TRBD2 (5 bases each). Germline V gives CDR1 SQVTM, CDR2 ANQGSEA. The V and J ends lost 6 bases and 3 bases respectively, with 9 bases between them. The CDR3 totals 11 residues. As DNA, the CDR3 is TGCAGCGTCGGGGCAGACTACGAGCAGTACTTC. It is translated as CSVGADYEQYF.

A few counts support this clonotype. The chain carries TRBV19 and TRBJ2-7; no clear D gene. The V gene lost 4 bases and the J gene lost 0 bases, with 7 bases spanning the gap. The CDR3 has 13 amino acids. Per the germline V gene, CDR1 is LNHDA and CDR2 is SQIVND (reference sequence). The CDR3 coding sequence is TGTGCCAGTAGTACAACAGCCTCCTACGAGCAGTACTTC. It codes for CASSTTASYEQYF.

The chain has TRBV10-2 and TRBJ1-6; D not resolved. The CDR3 totals 13 residues. Trimming removed 4 bases from V and 8 bases from J, with 9 bases in between. The V gene's germline CDR1 is WSHSY and CDR2 SAAADI. CDR3 loop: CASSGAGHSPLHF. The CDR3 DNA follows: TGCGCCAGCAGTGGCGCAGGTCATTCACCCCTCCACTTT.

In this sample, this clonotype turned up a few times. The chain links TRBV2 to TRBJ1-3; D possibly corresponds to TRBD1 (6 bases). CDR1 and CDR2 from the germline V gene are SNHLY and FYNNEI. This CDR3 spans 16 amino acids. Deletions cut 3 bases from V and 0 bases from J, with 12 bases between. CDR3 DNA: TGTGCCAGCAGTGAGTGGACAGAGAGCTCTGGAAACACCATATATTTT. It translates to CASSEWTESSGNTIYF.

This clonotype was counted between two and nine times. This sequence joins TRBV30 and TRBJ1-1; D is undetermined. V lost 3 bases to trimming and J lost 0 bases, with 8 bases between them. CDR1 and CDR2 from the germline V gene are GTSNPN and SVGIG (reference sequence). The CDR3 totals 13 residues. The CDR3 is CAWSLSVNTEAFF. CDR3 bases: TGTGCCTGGAGCCTTTCCGTGAACACTGAAGCTTTCTTT. Variable domain in full (rest from reference TRBV30 and TRBJ1-1): SQTIHQWPATLVQPVGSPLSLECTVEGTSNPNLYWYRQAAGRGLQLLFYSVGIGQISSEVPQNLSASRPQDRQFILSSKKLLLSDSGFYLCAWSLSVNTEAFFGQGTRLTVV.

This clonotype is a singleton in its sample. The rearrangement joins TRBV4-2 to TRBJ2-3, with 8 bases aligning to TRBD2. CDR1 and CDR2 from the germline V gene are LGHNA and YNFKEQ. This CDR3 spans 16 amino acids. With V trimmed by 0 bases and J by 3 bases, 5 bases remained unmatched. This CDR3 reads CASSQDYGGGTDTQYF. DNA for the CDR3: TGTGCCAGCAGCCAAGATTACGGGGGGGGGACAGATACGCAGTATTTT.

In its sample, this clonotype was seen a few times. The rearrangement links TRBV19 to TRBJ1-1, with D perhaps TRBD1 (5 bases). Trimming took off 3 bases at V and 6 bases at J, with 11 bases between the two ends. The CDR3 covers 13 residues. Looked up from germline, CDR1 is LNHDA and CDR2 is SQIVND (reference sequence). The CDR3 sequence: CASSMGTLPEAFF. The DNA for the CDR3 is TGTGCCAGTAGTATGGGGACCCTCCCTGAAGCTTTCTTT.

Points on this clonotype: This may stem from a read error, because a much larger clone lies one nucleotide away. V usage is TRBV13 and J usage is TRBJ2-3; 10 nucleotides line up with TRBD2. CDR1 and CDR2 (germline): PRHDT, FYEKMQ (reference sequence). The CDR3 is 18 amino acids. V shed 4 bases and J 2 bases; nucleotides not matched to a gene: 12. The CDR3 loop is CASSSDPGLAEITDTQYF. CDR3 nucleotide sequence: TGTGCCAGCAGCTCTGACCCTGGACTAGCGGAGATCACAGATACGCAGTATTTT.

This clonotype has a handful of counts. The rearrangement uses TRBV20-1 and TRBJ2-7; 7 bases are a match to TRBD2. This CDR3 has 14 amino acids. V was clipped by 7 bases and J by 2 bases; unmatched bases: 11. The germline V gene has CDR1 DFQATT and CDR2 SNEGSKA (reference sequence). The CDR3 region is CSVPHSTSTYEQYF. In DNA, the CDR3 is TGCAGTGTCCCACACTCGACTAGCACCTACGAGCAGTACTTC.

Many counts were recorded for this clonotype. J is TRBJ1-5 and V is TRBV19, with no clear D. The CDR3 length is 12 residues. The germline V and J ends were trimmed by 3 bases and 1 base, with 1 base remaining between them. Germline lookup yields CDR1 LNHDA and CDR2 SQIVND (reference sequence). Here the CDR3 reads CASSMSNQPQHF. The CDR3, as DNA: TGTGCCAGTAGTATGAGCAATCAGCCCCAGCATTTT.

There are many counts of this clonotype. The CDR3 here is CASSGVAGAYEQYF. For the CDR3, the DNA is TGTGCCAGCAGCGGCGTCGCCGGGGCCTACGAGCAGTACTTC. This chain connects TRBV7-9 to TRBJ2-7, with D maybe TRBD2 (5 bases). Germline V gives CDR1 SEHNR, CDR2 FQNEAQ (reference sequence). CDR3 length equals 14 residues. Trimming pared 5 bases from V and 2 bases from J, leaving 13 bases between. Complete variable domain (other parts from reference TRBV7-9 and TRBJ2-7): DTGVSQNPRHKITKRGQNVTFRCDPISEHNRLYWYRQTLGQGPEFLTYFQNEAQLEKSRLLSDRFSAERPKGSFSTLEIQRTEQGDSAMYLCASSGVAGAYEQYFGPGTRLTVT.

This chain joins TRBV7-6 and TRBJ2-2; 7 nucleotides align to TRBD1. V lost 6 bases and J lost 3; bases outside the gene matches: 7. Germline V gene sequence: CDR1 SGHVS, CDR2 FNYEAQ. CDR3 length: 15 amino acids. CDR3 nucleotides: TGTGCCAGCAGTCTTGACAGGGCGCACACCGGGGAGCTGTTTTTT. Amino acids: CASSLDRAHTGELFF.

This clonotype was seen many times. V usage is TRBV7-9 and J usage is TRBJ2-3; TRBD2 matches at 9 bases. J was trimmed by 2 bases and V by 1 base; bases with no gene match: 19. The CDR3 spans 21 residues. Germline assignment: CDR1 SEHNR and CDR2 FQNEAQ (reference sequence). The CDR3 loop reads CASSLVRGTSRTNQYTDTQYF. The CDR3, as DNA: TGTGCCAGCAGCTTAGTACGGGGGACTAGCCGAACCAATCAATACACAGATACGCAGTATTTT.

In the case of this clonotype: One end of the junction does not line up with germline, which may come from a read error. V is TRBV5-6 and J is TRBJ1-1, with D maybe TRBD1 (5 bases). CDR3 length: 16 residues. Germline values: CDR1 SGHDT, CDR2 YYEEEE. CDR3 coding DNA: TGTGCCAGCAGCTTGGTCTGGGGGGACGCGAACCCTGAAGCTTTCTTT. This gives the protein CASSLVWGDANPEAFF. Full variable domain (remainder filled in from reference TRBV5-6 and TRBJ1-1): DAGVTQSPTHLIKTRGQQVTLRCSPKSGHDTVSWYQQALGQGPQFIFQYYEEEERQRGNFPDRFSGHQFPNYSSELNVNALLLGDSALYLCASSLVWGDANPEAFFGQGTRLTVV.

In its sample, this clonotype was seen many times. This sequence joins TRBV7-9 and TRBJ2-2; 8 positions agree with TRBD1. V was pared by 6 bases and J by 3 bases, with 9 bases of the junction left unmatched. Germline assignment: CDR1 SEHNR and CDR2 FQNEAQ (reference sequence). This CDR3 comprises 16 residues. The CDR3 loop is CASRSGQGHYTGELFF. CDR3 nucleotide sequence: TGTGCCAGCAGATCCGGACAGGGACACTACACCGGGGAGCTGTTTTTT.

Of note for this clonotype: A much bigger clone sits one base away, suggesting this may be a read error. V gene TRBV13 combines with J gene TRBJ2-3; D gene ambiguous. Trimming removed 5 bases from V and 1 base from J, with 19 bases in between. This CDR3 contains 17 residues. CDR1 PRHDT and CDR2 FYEKMQ come from the germline V gene (reference sequence). Here the CDR3 reads CASSPRPSLKRTDTQYF. In DNA form, the CDR3 reads TGTGCCAGCAGCCCCAGACCGTCCCTCAAGCGCACAGATACGCAGTATTTT.

As for this clonotype: The junction differs from germline at one of its ends, possibly a read error. This chain connects TRBV2 to TRBJ2-7; the D is unclear. Germline CDR1 is SNHLY and CDR2 is FYNNEI. The length of the CDR3 is 15 residues. CDR3 in DNA: TGTGTCAGCAGTGAAGGGCCTCTGAGCTCCTACGAGCAGTACTTC. This encodes CVSSEGPLSSYEQYF.

V and J are TRBV11-2 and TRBJ2-7; the match to TRBD1 covers 9 bases. V dropped 5 bases and J dropped 2; count of bases not matched to a gene: 16. This CDR3 has 18 residues. The germline V gene encodes CDR1 SGHAT and CDR2 FQNNGV. Written as DNA, the CDR3 is TGTGCCAGCAGCCCTCGACAGGGGGGCTACCACCTAACCTACGAGCAGTACTTC. The encoded protein is CASSPRQGGYHLTYEQYF.